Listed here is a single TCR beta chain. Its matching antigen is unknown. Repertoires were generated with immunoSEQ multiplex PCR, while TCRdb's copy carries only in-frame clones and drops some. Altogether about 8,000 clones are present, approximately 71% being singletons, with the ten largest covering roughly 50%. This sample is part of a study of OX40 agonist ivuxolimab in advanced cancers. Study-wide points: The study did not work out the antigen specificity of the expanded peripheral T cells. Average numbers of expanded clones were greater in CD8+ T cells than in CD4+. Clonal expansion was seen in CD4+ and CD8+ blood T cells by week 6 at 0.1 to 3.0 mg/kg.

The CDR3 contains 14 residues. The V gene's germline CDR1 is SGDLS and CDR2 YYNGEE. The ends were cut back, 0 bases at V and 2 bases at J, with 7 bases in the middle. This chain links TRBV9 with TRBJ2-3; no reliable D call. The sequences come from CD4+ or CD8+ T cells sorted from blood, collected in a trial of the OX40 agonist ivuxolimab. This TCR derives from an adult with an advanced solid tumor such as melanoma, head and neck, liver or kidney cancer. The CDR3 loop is CASSVEVVTDTQYF. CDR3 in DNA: TGTGCCAGCAGCGTAGAGGTAGTCACAGATACGCAGTATTTT.